This T cell receptor (beta chain) is from a study of T cell responses to AZD1222 COVID-19 vaccine. The overall study: Second-dose timings of about 4 or about 12 weeks were pooled.

V lost 3 bases and J 4 bases, leaving 13 bases between the germline ends. CDR3 length: 14 residues. The germline CDR1 and CDR2 sequences are MNHEY and SVGAGI. The study, taken as a whole, reports: Reportedly, nearly half the spike-specific TCRs target unmutated variant regions. Possibly, clonal diversity was underestimated; donors were largely white British and included more females.

Produced via immunoSEQ multiplex PCR; TCRdb's table is partial and in-frame only. The sample shows 150,000 to 180,000 clones, 90% of them seen only once. Concerning this clone: Its cognate antigen is unknown.

The rearrangement links TRBV6-5 to TRBJ2-7; TRBD2 might be the D (5 bases). The specimen comprised peripheral blood, sampled on day 0 of AZD1222 vaccination. The clonotype was recovered from an adult in good health. The CDR3 region is CASSYEGFWYEQYF. The CDR3 coding sequence is TGTGCCAGCAGTTATGAGGGATTTTGGTACGAGCAGTACTTC.